The T cell receptor (beta chain) under discussion was sequenced for a study of shared clonotypes between healthy human individuals. Study-level points and caveats: A reduction in generation probabilities was seen for non-shared clonotypes relative to those shared by all four donors.

Produced via immunoSEQ multiplex PCR; TCRdb's table is partial and in-frame only. The data show about 600,000 clones, about 97% seen once. CDR1 is SGHNT, CDR2 YENEEA, per germline. Deletions cut 0 bases from V and 4 bases from J, with 4 bases between. This CDR3 is built from 13 residues. Concerning this clone itself: The antigen remains unidentified.

Material: naive CD4+ T cells sorted from blood. Subset meaning: CD45RA+ positively selected. The genes are TRBV11-3 and TRBJ2-1; D unclear. This sequence was found in a woman aged 25 to 39 in good health. The CDR3 protein is CASSLEPYNEQFF. CDR3 DNA sequence: TGTGCCAGCAGCTTAGAACCATACAATGAGCAGTTCTTC.